The present T cell receptor beta chain was sequenced within a study of blood T cell repertoires in COVID-19. Study at large: The analysed material was cDNA or gDNA that came from T cells, B-cell-depleted T cells, or PBMCs.

Per the study methods: Reference gene primer amplification gave nucleated cell count estimates. Only in-frame clones appear in the TCRdb table, and some are missing; sequencing was by immunoSEQ multiplex PCR. The DNA was the basis for D and trimming; V, J and clone size are from that table. Of about 400,000 clones listed, about 89% are singletons. This CDR3 comprises 13 residues. V was pared by 1 base and J by 3 bases, with 6 bases between. Per germline, CDR1 MGHDK and CDR2 SYGVNS. The clonotype was recovered from a man aged 35 to 55 with acute or convalescent COVID-19. This chain joins TRBV25-1 and TRBJ1-2; no clear D. The sequencing sample was made of peripheral blood. DNA of the CDR3: TGTGCCAGCAGTGAATTTACGGACTATGGCTACACCTTC. Protein sequence: CASSEFTDYGYTF.